The 25 T cell receptor beta chains listed next were all sequenced from one sample in a study of T cells in Graves' hyperthyroidism and ophthalmopathy. The CDR3 regions of TCR beta were amplified from RNA transcripts. The TCR CDR3 first-round RT-PCR relied on the HTBI primer set. Via MiXCR, TCRdb re-called the multiplex PCR reads, giving one row per CDR3 protein. This sample carries approximately 610,000 distinct CDR3 sequences, approximately 14% of them seen once, and the ten largest clones take about 4.5%. Sequenced: blood. The receptors were gathered from a woman between 40 and 55 years old with Graves' ophthalmopathy.

Concerning this clonotype: One base away lies a much larger clone, so this may be a sequencing read error. This chain uses TRBV20-1 with TRBJ2-5; 8 bases fit TRBD1. Germline V CDR1 and CDR2: DFQATT, SNEGSKA (reference sequence). The CDR3 sequence is 13 residues long. The CDR3: CSAKTGVPETLYF. CDR3 in DNA: TGCAGTGCTAAGACAGGGGTCCCCGAGACCCTGTACTTC.

This clonotype showed up just a few times. The J gene is TRBJ1-1, the V gene TRBV19; 7 nucleotides align to TRBD1. Germline CDR1 LNHDA, CDR2 SQIVND (reference sequence). The CDR3 consists of 16 residues. Trimming removed 10 bases from V and 1 base from J; junction bases left unmatched: 15. Here the CDR3 reads CATTRGAITGNTEAFF. CDR3 nucleotides: TGTGCCACTACCAGGGGGGCCATAACTGGGAACACTGAAGCTTTCTTT.

The chain links TRBV15 to TRBJ2-7; D uncertain. This CDR3 region has 13 residues. Germline CDR1 and CDR2: LNHNV and YYDKDF (reference sequence). The germline V and J ends were trimmed by 1 base and 3 bases, with 7 bases remaining between them. CDR3 protein: CATSRAESYEQYF. The CDR3 nucleotides are TGTGCCACCAGCAGAGCAGAGAGCTACGAGCAGTACTTC.

The chain is built from TRBV6-5 and TRBJ2-7; perhaps TRBD1 as D (6 bases). CDR1 MNHEY and CDR2 SVGAGI come from the germline V gene. The CDR3 contains 13 residues. The ends were cut back, 2 bases at V and 4 bases at J, with 9 bases in the middle. CDR3 sequence: CASSYRTEYEQYF. CDR3 coding DNA: TGTGCCAGCAGTTACAGGACAGAGTACGAGCAGTACTTC.

This clonotype was picked up many times. V usage is TRBV5-1 and J usage is TRBJ2-5; D not certain. Germline lookup yields CDR1 SGHRS and CDR2 YFSETQ. V was pared by 0 bases and J by 6 bases, with 12 bases between. The CDR3 has 14 amino acids. CDR3: CASSLAGGPKTQYF. CDR3 bases: TGCGCCAGCAGCTTGGCGGGTGGGCCCAAGACCCAGTACTTC.

This clonotype was recorded at least ten times. The genes are TRBV30 and TRBJ2-4, with TRBD1 identical over 8 bases. The V gene end was trimmed by 0 bases and the J gene end by 8 bases; junction bases not matched to a gene: 6. Germline CDR1 and CDR2: GTSNPN and SVGIG (reference sequence). The CDR3 totals 14 residues. The CDR3 region has the DNA TGTGCCTGGAGTGTGGGACAGGCCGGGGACATTCAGTACTTC. This codes for CAWSVGQAGDIQYF. Using reference TRBV30 and TRBJ2-4 for the parts outside the CDR3, the full variable domain is SQTIHQWPATLVQPVGSPLSLECTVEGTSNPNLYWYRQAAGRGLQLLFYSVGIGQISSEVPQNLSASRPQDRQFILSSKKLLLSDSGFYLCAWSVGQAGDIQYFGAGTRLSVL.

This clonotype showed up many times. The J gene is TRBJ2-7, the V gene TRBV10-1, with D uncertain. Germline V lookup: CDR1 WNHNN, CDR2 SYGVQD (reference sequence). Trimming pared 0 bases from V and 0 bases from J, leaving 6 bases between. CDR3 length: 14 residues. For the CDR3, the DNA is TGCGCCAGCAGTGAGTCGCAGAGCTCCTACGAGCAGTACTTC. Translation: CASSESQSSYEQYF.

This clonotype was counted at least ten times. This sequence joins TRBV6-5 and TRBJ1-1; 8 bases are shared with TRBD1. CDR1 and CDR2 from the germline V gene are MNHEY and SVGAGI. J gave up 4 bases and V 3 bases, and 4 bases lay outside the gene matches. This CDR3 has 14 amino acids. CDR3 amino acids: CASSYADRGTEAFF. The DNA for the CDR3 is TGTGCCAGCAGTTATGCAGACAGGGGCACTGAAGCTTTCTTT.

At least ten counts were recorded for this clonotype. The chain is built from TRBV2 and TRBJ1-5; D call uncertain. This CDR3 has 13 residues. Germline V gene sequence: CDR1 SNHLY, CDR2 FYNNEI. Trimming took 5 bases from V and 3 from J, leaving 8 bases between them. The CDR3 spells CASSQRTNQPQHF. CDR3 sequence (DNA): TGTGCCAGCAGTCAGAGGACCAATCAGCCCCAGCATTTT.

J is TRBJ2-7 and V is TRBV12-3 or TRBV12-4, with TRBD1 identical over 8 bases. The J segment lost 0 bases and the V segment lost 6 bases, leaving 7 bases of the junction unmatched. This CDR3 comprises 15 residues. The CDR3 protein is CASSPWTGHSYEQYF. In nucleotides, the CDR3 is TGTGCCAGCAGCCCTTGGACAGGGCACTCCTACGAGCAGTACTTC.

At least ten counts were recorded for this clonotype. The V and J genes are TRBV6-2 or TRBV6-3 and TRBJ1-1; a weak D match, TRBD1 (5 bases). Germline assignment: CDR1 MNHEY and CDR2 SVGEGT. This CDR3 region has 14 residues. With 6 bases removed from V and 4 bases from J, the gap between germline ends came to 15 bases. The CDR3 sequence: CASRPTGGGTEAFF. DNA for the CDR3: TGTGCCAGCAGACCGACGGGGGGGGGCACTGAAGCTTTCTTT.

This clonotype has at least ten counts. This chain uses TRBV7-8 with TRBJ2-3; 10 bases fit TRBD2. The CDR3 spans 16 residues. CDR1 and CDR2 (germline): SGHVS, FQNEAQ. The trim removed 5 bases at V and 4 bases at J, leaving 9 bases unmatched. CDR3 residues: CASSQWGTSVADTQYF. For the CDR3, the DNA is TGTGCCAGCAGCCAGTGGGGGACTAGCGTGGCAGATACGCAGTATTTT.

This clonotype occurred many times. The rearrangement joins TRBV28 to TRBJ1-5; possibly TRBD1 for D (6 bases). CDR3 length: 17 residues. CDR1 and CDR2 (germline): MDHEN, SYDVKM. V dropped 7 bases and J dropped 7 bases, with 26 bases sitting between them. DNA of the CDR3: TGTGCCAGCACCCTCTCGGAGGGGCAGGGGATGAGACAGCCCCAGCATTTT. Its protein product is CASTLSEGQGMRQPQHF.

This clonotype showed up many times. The V gene is TRBV11-2, the J gene TRBJ2-4; D might be TRBD2 (5 bases). With 7 bases removed from V and 9 bases from J, the gap between germline ends came to 16 bases. The germline V gene encodes CDR1 SGHAT and CDR2 FQNNGV. This CDR3 is 13 amino acids long. The CDR3 bases are TGTGCCAGCACCCGGTTGGGAGAGGGCATTCAGTACTTC. As protein: CASTRLGEGIQYF.

This clonotype was detected a few times. This sequence joins TRBV7-8 and TRBJ1-6; no reliable D call. CDR1 and CDR2 (germline): SGHVS, FQNEAQ. This CDR3 has 13 amino acids. Trimming left V 3 bases short and J 7 bases short, with 7 bases between. CDR3 bases: TGTGCCAGCAGCTTGAGCCAGAATTCACCCCTCCACTTT. It translates to CASSLSQNSPLHF.

In this sample, this clonotype turned up a few times. A much larger clone differs from this one at a single base, so this may be a read error. This rearrangement joins TRBV24-1 to TRBJ2-5, with 9 positions matching TRBD1. CDR1 KGHDR and CDR2 SFDVKD come from the germline V gene. The CDR3 spans 15 residues. CDR3 sequence reads: CATSDFDRGYETQCF. In DNA form, the CDR3 reads TGTGCCACCAGTGATTTCGACAGGGGGTATGAGACCCAGTGCTTC.

As to this clonotype: One junction end disagrees with the germline gene, perhaps due to a read error. The chain joins TRBV6-1 to TRBJ1-1, with a possible D match to TRBD1 (5 bases). CDR3 length equals 13 residues. CDR1 is MNHNS and CDR2 is SASEGT in the germline V gene. The chain's CDR3 is CASREGTGSEAFF. The CDR3, as DNA: TGTGCCAGCAGAGAAGGGACGGGTAGTGAAGCTTTCTTT.

A note on this clonotype: Mismatch with germline at one junction end may stem from a read error. This chain connects TRBV9 to TRBJ2-2; maybe TRBD2 (7 bases). This CDR3 is 19 amino acids long. CDR1 SGDLS and CDR2 YYNGEE come from the germline V gene. Here the CDR3 reads CTSSVGGGWREWNTGELFF. The DNA for the CDR3 is TGTACCAGCAGCGTAGGGGGGGGATGGCGGGAGTGGAACACCGGGGAGCTGTTTTTT.

This clonotype was observed a handful of times. The chain carries TRBV9 and TRBJ2-2; D not certain. Germline values: CDR1 SGDLS, CDR2 YYNGEE. This CDR3 spans 14 amino acids. Trimming took 0 bases from V and 5 from J, leaving 8 bases between them. The CDR3 spells CASSVGKGTGELFF. The CDR3 nucleotides read TGTGCCAGCAGCGTAGGTAAAGGAACCGGGGAGCTGTTTTTT.

A few counts support this clonotype. V usage is TRBV7-6 and J usage is TRBJ1-6; no clear D gene. There are 14 residues in the CDR3. Germline V gene data show CDR1 as SGHVS and CDR2 as FNYEAQ. V lost 5 bases and J lost 5, with 10 bases in between. CDR3 residues: CASSPRDDNSPLHF. In DNA, the CDR3 is TGTGCCAGCAGCCCCAGAGATGATAATTCACCCCTCCACTTT. Complete variable domain (other parts from reference TRBV7-6 and TRBJ1-6): GAGVSQSPRYKVTKRGQDVALRCDPISGHVSLYWYRQALGQGPEFLTYFNYEAQQDKSGLPNDRFSAERPEGSISTLTIQRTEQRDSAMYRCASSPRDDNSPLHFGNGTRLTVT.

This clonotype was recorded many times. The chain carries TRBV20-1 and TRBJ2-6, with 7 positions matching TRBD1. The V and J ends lost 4 bases and 7 bases, in that order; junction bases with no gene match: 7. The CDR3 contains 14 residues. CDR1 is DFQATT, CDR2 SNEGSKA, per germline (reference sequence). The DNA of the CDR3 is TGCAGTGCTACCAGGGGGAGCCGAGCCAACGTCCTGACTTTC. This translates into CSATRGSRANVLTF.

This clonotype appeared many times. The V call is TRBV7-9, the J call TRBJ2-5; TRBD2 agrees at 16 bases. V lost 5 bases to trimming and J lost 3 bases; unmatched junction nucleotides: 3. Germline CDR1 is SEHNR and CDR2 is FQNEAQ (reference sequence). The CDR3 is 16 amino acids. The CDR3 nucleotides read TGTGCCAGCAGCCGGGGACTAGCGGGAGGGGAAGAGACCCAGTACTTC. Its translation: CASSRGLAGGEETQYF.

The genes are TRBV30 and TRBJ2-7; D is unresolved. The CDR3 has 13 residues. Per the germline V gene, CDR1 is GTSNPN and CDR2 is SVGIG (reference sequence). Trimming shortened V by 1 base and J by 2 bases, and 9 bases separated the two germline ends. CDR3 sequence: CAWSGVGTYEQYF. The CDR3 DNA reads as TGTGCCTGGAGTGGAGTAGGGACCTACGAGCAGTACTTC.

This clonotype was seen repeatedly, ten times or more. This chain links TRBV6-2 or TRBV6-3 with TRBJ2-7, with 9 nucleotides matching TRBD1. Germline-derived CDR1 and CDR2 are MNHEY and SVGEGT. The CDR3 is 14 residues long. J gave up 3 bases and V 2 bases, and 2 bases lay outside the gene matches. This chain's CDR3 is CASSYETGGYEQYF. Here the CDR3 DNA reads TGTGCCAGCAGTTACGAGACAGGGGGCTACGAGCAGTACTTC.

The sample holds many counts of this clonotype. The chain is built from TRBV27 and TRBJ2-3, with D uncertain. The germline gives CDR1 MNHEY, CDR2 SMNVEV (reference sequence). V was clipped by 6 bases and J by 3 bases, with 16 bases between them. The CDR3 is 15 residues long. Written as DNA, the CDR3 is TGTGCCAGCAGCCATGGCGGTTCGAGGACAGATACGCAGTATTTT. Translated: CASSHGGSRTDTQYF.